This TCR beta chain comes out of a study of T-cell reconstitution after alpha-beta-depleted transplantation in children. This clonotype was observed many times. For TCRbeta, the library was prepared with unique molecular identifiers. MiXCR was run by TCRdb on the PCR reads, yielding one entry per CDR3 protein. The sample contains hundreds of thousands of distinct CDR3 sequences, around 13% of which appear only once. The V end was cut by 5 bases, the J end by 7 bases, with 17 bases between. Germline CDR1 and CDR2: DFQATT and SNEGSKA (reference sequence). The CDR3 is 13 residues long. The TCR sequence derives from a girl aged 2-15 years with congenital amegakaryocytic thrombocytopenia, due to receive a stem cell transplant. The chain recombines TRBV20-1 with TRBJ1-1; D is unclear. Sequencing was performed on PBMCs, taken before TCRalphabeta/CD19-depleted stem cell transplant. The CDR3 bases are TGCAGTGCTCCCCGGGAGAGCGTCGGTGAAGCTTTCTTT. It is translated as CSAPRESVGEAFF.